The 2 T cell receptor beta chains below were found in one sample sequenced in a study of beta chain features in type 1 diabetes. Whole-study results and caveats: There was a moderate but significant shortening of TCRB CDR3s in all four CD4+ subsets of Type 1 diabetes patients.

Their antigens remain unidentified. Expressed TCRB transcripts were sequenced because the isolated RNA had all been reverse transcribed beforehand. Clones were read by immunoSEQ multiplex PCR, and TCRdb kept only the in-frame ones, dropping some. The sample lists around 690,000 clones; 9.5% to 15% were seen once. Sequenced input: naive CD4+ T cells from blood. These receptors were collected from a man aged 25-40 years with type 1 diabetes.

This clone was observed a handful of times. The chain carries TRBV5-5 and TRBJ1-1; 10 bases are a match to TRBD1. V shed 4 bases and J 2 bases; nucleotides not matched to a gene: 2. CDR3 length equals 14 residues. Germline V lookup: CDR1 SGHKS, CDR2 YYEKEE (reference sequence). The CDR3 DNA reads TGTGCCAGCAGCAGGGACAGGGGCAACACTGAAGCTTTCTTT. This codes for CASSRDRGNTEAFF.

This clone was recorded a few times. The V gene is TRBV29-1, the J gene TRBJ1-1; a weak D match, TRBD1 (5 bases). The CDR3 consists of 12 residues. With 6 bases removed from V and 3 bases from J, the gap between germline ends came to 11 bases. Germline CDR1 and CDR2: SQVTM and ANQGSEA. The CDR3 loop reads CSVKTVDTEAFF. CDR3 nucleotides: TGCAGCGTCAAGACAGTGGACACTGAAGCTTTCTTT.